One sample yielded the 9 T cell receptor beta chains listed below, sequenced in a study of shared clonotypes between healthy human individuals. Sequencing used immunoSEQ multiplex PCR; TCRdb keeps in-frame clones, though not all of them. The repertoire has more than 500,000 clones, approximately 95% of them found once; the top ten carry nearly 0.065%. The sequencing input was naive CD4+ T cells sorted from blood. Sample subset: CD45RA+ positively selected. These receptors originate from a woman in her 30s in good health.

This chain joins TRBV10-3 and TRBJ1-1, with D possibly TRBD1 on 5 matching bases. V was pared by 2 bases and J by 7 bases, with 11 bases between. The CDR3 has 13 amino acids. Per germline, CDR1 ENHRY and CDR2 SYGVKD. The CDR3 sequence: CAISEVMGGEAFF. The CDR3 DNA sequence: TGTGCCATCAGTGAGGTGATGGGGGGTGAAGCTTTCTTT.

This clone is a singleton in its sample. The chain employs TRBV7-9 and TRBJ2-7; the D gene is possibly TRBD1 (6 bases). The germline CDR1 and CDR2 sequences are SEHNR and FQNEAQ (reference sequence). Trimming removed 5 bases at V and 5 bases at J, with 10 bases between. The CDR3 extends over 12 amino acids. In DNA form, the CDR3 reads TGTGCCAGCAGCCCCAACAGGGACGAGCAGTACTTC. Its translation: CASSPNRDEQYF. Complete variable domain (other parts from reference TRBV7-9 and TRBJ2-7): DTGVSQNPRHKITKRGQNVTFRCDPISEHNRLYWYRQTLGQGPEFLTYFQNEAQLEKSRLLSDRFSAERPKGSFSTLEIQRTEQGDSAMYLCASSPNRDEQYFGPGTRLTVT.

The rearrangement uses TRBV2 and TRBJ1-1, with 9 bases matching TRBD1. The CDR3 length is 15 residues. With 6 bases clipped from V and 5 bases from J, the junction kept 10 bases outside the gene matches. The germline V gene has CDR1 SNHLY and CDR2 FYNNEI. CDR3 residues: CASSRRGQGWTEAFF. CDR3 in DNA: TGTGCCAGCAGCCGGAGAGGACAGGGGTGGACTGAAGCTTTCTTT.

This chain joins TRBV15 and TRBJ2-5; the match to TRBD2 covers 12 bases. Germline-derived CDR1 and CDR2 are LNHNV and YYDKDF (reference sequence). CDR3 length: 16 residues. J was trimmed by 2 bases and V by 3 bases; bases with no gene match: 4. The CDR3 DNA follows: TGTGCCACCAGCAGCCCTAGCGGGAGGGCTCAAGAGACCCAGTACTTC. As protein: CATSSPSGRAQETQYF.

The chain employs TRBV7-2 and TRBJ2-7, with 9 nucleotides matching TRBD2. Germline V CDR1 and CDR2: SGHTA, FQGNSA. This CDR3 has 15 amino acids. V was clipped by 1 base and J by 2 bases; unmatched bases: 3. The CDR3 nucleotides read TGTGCCAGCAGCTTAGGCGGGAGGGGACCCTACGAGCAGTACTTC. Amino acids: CASSLGGRGPYEQYF.

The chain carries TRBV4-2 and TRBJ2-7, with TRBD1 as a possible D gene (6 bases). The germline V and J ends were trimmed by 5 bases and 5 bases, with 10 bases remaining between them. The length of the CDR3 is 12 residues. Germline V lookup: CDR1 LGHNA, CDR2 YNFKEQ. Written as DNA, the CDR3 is TGTGCCAGCAGCGGGACATTCGACGAGCAGTACTTC. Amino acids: CASSGTFDEQYF.

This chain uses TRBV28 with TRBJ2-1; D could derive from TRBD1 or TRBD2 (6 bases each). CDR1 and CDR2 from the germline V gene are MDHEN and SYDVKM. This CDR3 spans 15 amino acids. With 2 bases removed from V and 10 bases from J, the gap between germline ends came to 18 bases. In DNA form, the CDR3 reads TGTGCCAGCAGTTTAGGGGGCGGGCTAGCGAAAGAGCAGTTCTTC. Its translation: CASSLGGGLAKEQFF.

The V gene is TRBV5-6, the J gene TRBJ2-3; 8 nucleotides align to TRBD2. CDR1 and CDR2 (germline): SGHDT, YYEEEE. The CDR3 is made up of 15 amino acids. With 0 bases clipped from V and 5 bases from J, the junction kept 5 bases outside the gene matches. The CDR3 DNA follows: TGTGCCAGCAGCTTGGGGTTCCTAGCGGGAGATACGCAGTATTTT. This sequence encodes CASSLGFLAGDTQYF.

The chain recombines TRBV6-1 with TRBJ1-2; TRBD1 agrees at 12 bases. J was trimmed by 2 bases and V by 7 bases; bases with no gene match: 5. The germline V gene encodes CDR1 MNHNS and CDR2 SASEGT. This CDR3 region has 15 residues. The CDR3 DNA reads TGTGCCAGCACGGGACAGGGGGCTTTCAACTATGGCTACACCTTC. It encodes CASTGQGAFNYGYTF.